A single sample gave rise to the 25 T cell receptor beta chains below, sequenced in a study of blood T cell repertoires in COVID-19. Some clones are missing from TCRdb's copy, which holds only in-frame ones; the method was immunoSEQ multiplex PCR. The data hold about 200,000 clones, with about 85% observed a single time. Material for sequencing was peripheral blood. The receptors were sampled from a woman aged 40 to 50 with COVID-19, enrolled during active disease.

This chain links TRBV6-5 with TRBJ1-4; no clear D. The CDR3 length is 14 residues. The germline V and J ends were trimmed by 5 bases and 0 bases, with 7 bases remaining between them. Germline V gene data show CDR1 as MNHEY and CDR2 as SVGAGI. CDR3 coding DNA: TGTGCCAGCAGTCCTGAGACAACTAATGAAAAACTGTTTTTT. Its protein product is CASSPETTNEKLFF.

The chain couples TRBV7-2 to TRBJ2-1; possibly TRBD2 for D (7 bases). Germline V gene sequence: CDR1 SGHTA, CDR2 FQGNSA. The CDR3 has 16 amino acids. V was clipped by 0 bases and J by 9 bases, with 18 bases between them. The CDR3 nucleotides are TGTGCCAGCAGCTTAGCCGGCGGGGGCAATAAGATTGAGCAGTTCTTC. Translating it yields CASSLAGGGNKIEQFF. Drawing the rest from reference TRBV7-2 and TRBJ2-1, the complete variable domain is GAGVSQSPSNKVTEKGKDVELRCDPISGHTALYWYRQSLGQGLEFLIYFQGNSAPDKSGLPSDRFSAERTGGSVSTLTIQRTQQEDSAVYLCASSLAGGGNKIEQFFGPGTRLTVL.

The chain couples TRBV5-6 to TRBJ1-1; the D is unclear. Germline assignment: CDR1 SGHDT and CDR2 YYEEEE. CDR3 size: 15 residues. Trimming removed 4 bases at V and 3 bases at J, with 16 bases between. CDR3 nucleotide sequence: TGTGCCAGCAGCCCTCTGGAGGGCTGGGACACTGAAGCTTTCTTT. It translates to CASSPLEGWDTEAFF. Full variable domain (rest looked up from reference TRBV5-6 and TRBJ1-1): DAGVTQSPTHLIKTRGQQVTLRCSPKSGHDTVSWYQQALGQGPQFIFQYYEEEERQRGNFPDRFSGHQFPNYSSELNVNALLLGDSALYLCASSPLEGWDTEAFFGQGTRLTVV.

V is TRBV4-3 and J is TRBJ2-7; D possibly corresponds to TRBD1 (6 bases). This CDR3 has 15 residues. V lost 3 bases to trimming and J lost 3 bases, with 15 bases between them. The germline V gene has CDR1 LGHNA and CDR2 YSLEER. The CDR3 spells CASSQARQAYYEQYF. The CDR3 nucleotides are TGCGCCAGCAGCCAGGCCCGACAGGCCTACTACGAGCAGTACTTC.

The J gene is TRBJ1-1, the V gene TRBV30, with D perhaps TRBD1 (5 bases). The CDR3 runs 15 residues. Trimming stripped 2 bases from V and 5 bases from J, with 18 bases between. Germline V gene data show CDR1 as GTSNPN and CDR2 as SVGIG (reference sequence). The chain's CDR3 is CAWSWGEMGGTEAFF. The CDR3 DNA reads TGTGCCTGGAGTTGGGGAGAAATGGGGGGGACTGAAGCTTTCTTT.

This clone was seen once. V is TRBV6-5 and J is TRBJ1-5, with D tentatively TRBD1 (5 bases). Trimming pared 10 bases from V and 0 bases from J, leaving 10 bases between. The germline V gene encodes CDR1 MNHEY and CDR2 SVGAGI. The CDR3 contains 13 residues. The CDR3, as DNA: TGTGCCATCGCGGGGGTTAGCAATCAGCCCCAGCATTTT. Its translation: CAIAGVSNQPQHF.

There are a few counts of this clone. V gene TRBV5-1 combines with J gene TRBJ2-7; 9 bases fit TRBD1. Germline CDR1 reads SGHRS; CDR2 reads YFSETQ. The CDR3 totals 14 residues. Unmatched junction bases numbered 6, after V lost 4 bases and J lost 4 bases. This CDR3 is CASSPSGTGYEQYF. The CDR3 DNA follows: TGCGCCAGCAGCCCCTCCGGGACAGGGTACGAGCAGTACTTC. The full variable domain, its missing parts supplied by reference TRBV5-1 and TRBJ2-7, is KAGVTQTPRYLIKTRGQQVTLSCSPISGHRSVSWYQQTPGQGLQFLFEYFSETQRNKGNFPGRFSGRQFSNSRSEMNVSTLELGDSALYLCASSPSGTGYEQYFGPGTRLTVT.

This clone has only one observation. The rearrangement joins TRBV28 to TRBJ2-5; the match to TRBD2 covers 9 bases. Unmatched junction bases numbered 7, after V lost 5 bases and J lost 3 bases. Germline V gene data show CDR1 as MDHEN and CDR2 as SYDVKM. The CDR3 spans 15 residues. The CDR3 protein is CASSPAGGLEETQYF. The CDR3 coding sequence is TGTGCCAGCAGTCCAGCGGGGGGACTAGAAGAGACCCAGTACTTC. Combining the CDR3 with reference TRBV28 and TRBJ2-5 gives the whole variable domain DVKVTQSSRYLVKRTGEKVFLECVQDMDHENMFWYRQDPGLGLRLIYFSYDVKMKEKGDIPEGYSVSREKKERFSLILESASTNQTSMYLCASSPAGGLEETQYFGPGTRLLVL.

The chain couples TRBV7-9 to TRBJ1-5, with 9 bases fitting TRBD1. Trimming removed 5 bases from V and 5 bases from J; junction bases left unmatched: 4. The V gene's germline CDR1 is SEHNR and CDR2 FQNEAQ (reference sequence). The CDR3 is 14 amino acids. CDR3 sequence reads: CASSPDRGYQPQHF. DNA of the CDR3: TGTGCCAGCAGCCCGGACAGGGGTTATCAGCCCCAGCATTTT. The full variable domain, in which reference TRBV7-9 and TRBJ1-5 provide the parts outside the CDR3, is DTGVSQNPRHKITKRGQNVTFRCDPISEHNRLYWYRQTLGQGPEFLTYFQNEAQLEKSRLLSDRFSAERPKGSFSTLEIQRTEQGDSAMYLCASSPDRGYQPQHFGDGTRLSIL.

This CDR3 is CASSPGTALGQQYF. In DNA, the CDR3 is TGTGCCAGTAGTCCCGGGACAGCTCTGGGGCAGCAGTACTTC. The genes are TRBV19 and TRBJ2-7; 7 nucleotides agree with TRBD1. Germline values: CDR1 LNHDA, CDR2 SQIVND (reference sequence). CDR3 size: 14 residues. The junction had 12 bases not matched to a gene; V was cut back by 5 bases and J by 8 bases.

The gene calls are TRBV7-2 and TRBJ1-1; 7 bases fit TRBD1. This CDR3 is 14 amino acids long. V shed 4 bases, J shed 4 bases, and the junction held 6 bases outside the gene matches. Germline CDR1 and CDR2: SGHTA and FQGNSA. The CDR3 DNA reads TGTGCCAGCAGCTCCCATCAGGGGGGCACTGAAGCTTTCTTT. Its protein product is CASSSHQGGTEAFF.

The chain combines TRBV6-5 with TRBJ2-7; 9 positions agree with TRBD1. V lost 4 bases to trimming and J lost 2 bases; unmatched junction nucleotides: 6. The CDR3 is 15 amino acids. Germline CDR1 is MNHEY and CDR2 is SVGAGI. The CDR3 region is CASSSSGTGTYEQYF. The CDR3 DNA sequence: TGTGCCAGCAGTTCCTCCGGGACAGGGACCTACGAGCAGTACTTC.

DNA for the CDR3: TGTGCCAGCTCACCATTGCGAACCGGGGAGCTGTTTTTT. Translated, it gives CASSPLRTGELFF. The chain links TRBV18 to TRBJ2-2; D unclear. Germline values: CDR1 KGHSH, CDR2 LQKENI. The CDR3 loop spans 13 amino acids. Trimming left V 2 bases short and J 5 bases short, with 6 bases between.

The V gene is TRBV14, the J gene TRBJ1-6, with TRBD1 matching over 8 bases. Germline loops: CDR1 SGHDN, CDR2 FVKESK. V shed 0 bases and J 9 bases; nucleotides not matched to a gene: 4. This CDR3 contains 15 residues. CDR3 region: CASSQEAGGGSPLHF. CDR3 DNA sequence: TGTGCCAGCAGCCAAGAAGCAGGGGGCGGTTCACCCCTCCACTTT.

This rearrangement joins TRBV4-2 to TRBJ2-7; possibly TRBD2 for D (6 bases). The V gene lost 0 bases and the J gene lost 2 bases, with 14 bases spanning the gap. CDR3 size: 16 residues. Germline V gene data show CDR1 as LGHNA and CDR2 as YNFKEQ. The CDR3 region has the DNA TGTGCCAGCAGCCAAGATGAGGAGCCGGGAGCCTACGAGCAGTACTTC. Translated, it gives CASSQDEEPGAYEQYF.

The J gene is TRBJ2-7, the V gene TRBV11-2; 7 nucleotides line up with TRBD1. V dropped 5 bases and J dropped 3; count of bases not matched to a gene: 10. The CDR3 loop spans 15 amino acids. The germline CDR1 and CDR2 sequences are SGHAT and FQNNGV. In nucleotides, the CDR3 is TGTGCCAGCAGCCCCCAGGCGACAGGGCTCTACGAGCAGTACTTC. This codes for CASSPQATGLYEQYF.

The J gene is TRBJ2-2, the V gene TRBV4-2, with TRBD1 as a possible D gene (6 bases). CDR3 length: 17 amino acids. Germline V gene lookup returns CDR1 LGHNA and CDR2 YNFKEQ. V was clipped by 1 base and J by 1 base, with 13 bases between them. CDR3 nucleotide sequence: TGTGCCAGCAGCCAAGCGGCAGGGGCCCTGAACACCGGGGAGCTGTTTTTT. Translation: CASSQAAGALNTGELFF.

A single count supports this clone. The rearrangement uses TRBV5-1 and TRBJ1-4; 7 positions match TRBD1. CDR3 length equals 16 residues. From germline, CDR1 is SGHRS and CDR2 YFSETQ. The V gene end was trimmed by 3 bases and the J gene end by 1 base; junction bases not matched to a gene: 6. The CDR3, as DNA: TGCGCCAGCAGCTACACAGGGGCGGTAACTAATGAAAAACTGTTTTTT. Amino acid sequence: CASSYTGAVTNEKLFF.

This chain joins TRBV19 and TRBJ2-5; 7 bases match TRBD2. The ends lost 6 bases at V and 3 bases at J; junction bases unmatched: 4. The CDR3 runs 13 residues. The germline V gene has CDR1 LNHDA and CDR2 SQIVND (reference sequence). CDR3 sequence: CASSIAGEETQYF. The CDR3 DNA follows: TGTGCCAGTAGCATCGCGGGAGAAGAGACCCAGTACTTC.

The chain joins TRBV7-8 to TRBJ2-5, with D possibly TRBD1 on 5 matching bases. Germline-derived CDR1 and CDR2 are SGHVS and FQNEAQ. This CDR3 has 14 amino acids. The V and J ends lost 2 bases and 3 bases respectively, with 10 bases between them. This CDR3 reads CASSLRAREETQYF. CDR3 nucleotide sequence: TGTGCCAGCAGCTTACGCGCCAGGGAAGAGACCCAGTACTTC.

The chain couples TRBV9 to TRBJ2-1; possible D gene TRBD2, 6 bases. Trimming shortened V by 2 bases and J by 6 bases, and 15 bases separated the two germline ends. This CDR3 is built from 15 residues. Germline CDR1 SGDLS, CDR2 YYNGEE. CDR3 residues: CASSVSSVGLNEQFF. The DNA of the CDR3 is TGTGCCAGCAGCGTTTCTAGCGTCGGACTCAATGAGCAGTTCTTC.

This chain connects TRBV5-1 to TRBJ1-1, with D possibly being TRBD1 (6 bases). Germline CDR1 and CDR2: SGHRS and YFSETQ. Trimming cost V 0 bases and J 1 base, with 10 bases left between them. CDR3 length equals 15 residues. The CDR3 reads CASSLAHRANTEAFF. CDR3 nucleotides: TGCGCCAGCAGCTTGGCCCACAGGGCGAACACTGAAGCTTTCTTT.

This clone occurred once. In DNA, the CDR3 is TGTGCCAGCAGCCCAGGGACAGGGGGCAGCTATGGCTACACCTTC. This gives the protein CASSPGTGGSYGYTF. The chain recombines TRBV5-4 with TRBJ1-2, with 12 bases that match TRBD1. Per germline, CDR1 SGHNT and CDR2 YYREEE (reference sequence). V shed 4 bases and J 4 bases; nucleotides not matched to a gene: 5. The CDR3 extends over 15 amino acids.

This chain joins TRBV25-1 and TRBJ1-1; the D is unclear. The CDR3 sequence is 14 residues long. CDR1 and CDR2 (germline): MGHDK, SYGVNS. The ends were cut back, 0 bases at V and 1 base at J, with 6 bases in the middle. Here the CDR3 reads CASSEYTRNTEAFF. The CDR3 DNA is TGTGCCAGCAGTGAATATACTAGGAACACTGAAGCTTTCTTT.

The chain combines TRBV3-1 (or the pseudogene TRBV3-2) with TRBJ2-7; no definite D call. CDR1 and CDR2 (germline): LGHDT, YNNKEL (reference sequence). Between the trimmed V and J ends, which lost 1 base and 12 bases, there was a span of 13 bases. CDR3 length: 12 amino acids. This chain's CDR3 is CASSQASRLWYF. The CDR3 region has the DNA TGTGCCAGCAGCCAAGCATCGCGACTGTGGTACTTC.